The 32 T cell receptor beta chains below all came from one sample that was sequenced in a study of T-cell memory formation after mild COVID-19. From the 5' RACE reads, TCRdb called clonotypes with MiXCR, one entry per CDR3 protein. This sample carries 380,000 or so distinct CDR3 sequences, roughly 15% of them seen once, and the ten largest clones take around a fifth. Source material: PBMCs or a T cell subset sorted from them (not recorded which). These receptors were collected from a man aged 18-30 years who had mild COVID-19 (a few samples of this study predate the infection). Cell type and time point are not known.

The table lists this clonotype with a few counts. This chain links TRBV10-3 with TRBJ2-7; D possibly matches TRBD1 or TRBD2 (5 bases each). Germline lookup yields CDR1 ENHRY and CDR2 SYGVKD. Between the trimmed V and J ends, which lost 5 bases and 5 bases, there was a span of 16 bases. The CDR3 covers 14 residues. The CDR3 loop is CAISQAGKEDEQYF. DNA for the CDR3: TGTGCCATCAGTCAGGCAGGGAAGGAGGACGAGCAGTACTTC.

This chain uses TRBV7-2 with TRBJ2-1; TRBD1 is a possible D gene (6 bases). Trimming pared 2 bases from V and 6 bases from J, leaving 8 bases between. Germline lookup yields CDR1 SGHTA and CDR2 FQGNSA. This CDR3 comprises 13 residues. CDR3 protein: CASSLLRGNEQFF. The CDR3 DNA reads as TGTGCCAGCAGCTTACTCAGGGGCAATGAGCAGTTCTTC. The variable domain in full, with the rest retrieved from reference TRBV7-2 and TRBJ2-1, is GAGVSQSPSNKVTEKGKDVELRCDPISGHTALYWYRQSLGQGLEFLIYFQGNSAPDKSGLPSDRFSAERTGGSVSTLTIQRTQQEDSAVYLCASSLLRGNEQFFGPGTRLTVL.

This clonotype was observed many times. V is TRBV5-6 and J is TRBJ2-5; D possibly corresponds to TRBD1 (6 bases). Germline V gives CDR1 SGHDT, CDR2 YYEEEE. Trimming removed 4 bases from V and 7 bases from J, with 20 bases in between. There are 15 residues in the CDR3. The CDR3 nucleotides read TGTGCCAGCAGCCCTGAGTCCCGGGACATTGGGACCCAGTACTTC. Amino acid sequence: CASSPESRDIGTQYF.

The chain links TRBV27 to TRBJ1-5; tentatively, D is TRBD1 (5 bases). Germline lookup yields CDR1 MNHEY and CDR2 SMNVEV (reference sequence). Trimming removed 1 base from V and 1 base from J, with 14 bases in between. The CDR3 is 17 residues long. CDR3 in amino acids: CASSLLSGGTSNQPQHF. The CDR3, as DNA: TGTGCCAGCAGTTTATTGAGTGGGGGAACAAGCAATCAGCCCCAGCATTTT.

This clonotype appeared a few times. The rearrangement links TRBV6-2 or TRBV6-3 to TRBJ2-1; TRBD1 might be the D (5 bases). V was cut by 6 bases and J by 1 base, with 19 bases left in between. Germline CDR1 reads MNHEY; CDR2 reads SVGEGT. The length of the CDR3 is 17 residues. This CDR3 is CASSLSDTYRSYNEQFF. The CDR3 DNA reads TGTGCCAGCAGCCTATCGGACACCTACCGATCCTACAATGAGCAGTTCTTC.

The rearrangement uses TRBV7-2 and TRBJ2-3; D unresolved. Germline V gene data show CDR1 as SGHTA and CDR2 as FQGNSA. V was trimmed by 2 bases and J by 0 bases, leaving 6 bases between them. The CDR3 totals 14 residues. CDR3 sequence (DNA): TGTGCCAGCAGCTTACAACGGAGCACAGATACGCAGTATTTT. Translated, it gives CASSLQRSTDTQYF.

This clonotype was picked up a small number of times. The chain employs TRBV12-3 or TRBV12-4 and TRBJ2-1; TRBD2 aligns across 10 bases. With V trimmed by 6 bases and J by 0 bases, 5 bases remained unmatched. The CDR3 runs to 16 residues. DNA of the CDR3: TGTGCCAGCAGGGTAGCGGGGGGCCTCTCCTACAATGAGCAGTTCTTC. It encodes CASRVAGGLSYNEQFF.

The chain joins TRBV5-1 to TRBJ2-7, with TRBD1 identical over 8 bases. V dropped 3 bases and J dropped 4; count of bases not matched to a gene: 6. This CDR3 contains 14 residues. Germline lookup yields CDR1 SGHRS and CDR2 YFSETQ. CDR3 region: CASSWGTGAYEQYV. The CDR3 DNA reads TGCGCCAGCAGCTGGGGGACAGGAGCTTACGAGCAGTACGTC.

This clonotype has at least ten counts. The gene calls are TRBV12-3 or TRBV12-4 and TRBJ2-3; D is unclear. Between the trimmed V and J ends, which lost 7 bases and 2 bases, there was a span of 7 bases. The CDR3 covers 12 residues. The CDR3 reads CASTTLTDTQYF. The CDR3 DNA reads TGTGCCAGCACAACCCTCACAGATACGCAGTATTTT.

This clonotype was seen at least ten times. This chain uses TRBV5-6 with TRBJ2-3, with a weak D call TRBD2 (5 bases). CDR3 size: 12 residues. The V and J ends lost 4 bases and 7 bases respectively, with 10 bases between them. CDR1 SGHDT and CDR2 YYEEEE come from the germline V gene. This CDR3 reads CASSDRRYTQYF. CDR3 DNA: TGTGCCAGCAGCGATCGGAGGTATACGCAGTATTTT.

J is TRBJ2-2 and V is TRBV4-1; D gene unclear. Germline values: CDR1 MGHRA, CDR2 YSYEKL. The CDR3 covers 16 residues. The V end lost 4 bases, the J end lost 4 bases, and 16 bases lay between the germline ends. CDR3 in DNA: TGCGCCAGCAGCCCGACGACACCTTCCAGCACCGGGGAGCTGTTTTTT. It yields the protein CASSPTTPSSTGELFF.

This clonotype occurred many times. The CDR3 DNA sequence: TGCAGTGCTTCGGGACTTTCCTACGAGCAGTACTTC. It specifies CSASGLSYEQYF. This sequence joins TRBV20-1 and TRBJ2-7; the D gene is possibly TRBD2 (6 bases). The CDR3 is 12 residues long. The V end lost 5 bases, the J end lost 1 base, and 9 bases lay between the germline ends. Germline CDR1 DFQATT, CDR2 SNEGSKA (reference sequence).

This clonotype was observed many times. V usage is TRBV10-3 and J usage is TRBJ2-5; 7 bases fit TRBD2. The V segment lost 10 bases and the J segment 2 bases; nucleotides outside the gene matches: 10. Germline lookup yields CDR1 ENHRY and CDR2 SYGVKD. The CDR3 consists of 14 residues. DNA for the CDR3: TGTGCCACCAGAGGGAGGGAAGGGCAAGAGACCCAGTACTTC. Residues: CATRGREGQETQYF.

This chain links TRBV7-3 with TRBJ2-1; D is perhaps TRBD2 (5 bases). Germline loops: CDR1 SGHTA, CDR2 FQGTGA. V was trimmed by 2 bases and J by 9 bases, leaving 11 bases between them. The CDR3 runs 13 residues. The CDR3 region has the DNA TGTGCCAGCAGCTTAGGCCCTAGCAGTGAGCAGTTCTTC. It translates to CASSLGPSSEQFF.

The V gene is TRBV10-3, the J gene TRBJ2-3, with unresolved D. The germline CDR1 and CDR2 sequences are ENHRY and SYGVKD. V dropped 0 bases and J dropped 3 bases, with 13 bases sitting between them. The CDR3 contains 16 residues. CDR3 loop: CAISESALGRTDTQYF. CDR3 nucleotides: TGTGCCATCAGTGAGTCTGCCCTGGGCCGGACAGATACGCAGTATTTT.

The genes are TRBV5-5 and TRBJ2-5; 9 bases line up with TRBD2. V shed 1 base, J shed 2 bases, and the junction held 3 bases outside the gene matches. The CDR3 has 15 residues. CDR1 and CDR2 from the germline V gene are SGHKS and YYEKEE (reference sequence). The CDR3 nucleotides are TGTGCCAGCAGCTTGTTCGCGGGGGGGCAAGAGACCCAGTACTTC. As protein: CASSLFAGGQETQYF.

This clonotype has a count of ten or more. Compared with germline, one end of the junction differs, possibly owing to a read error. J is TRBJ2-1 and V is TRBV3-1; 7 bases are shared with TRBD2. In germline, CDR1 is LGHDT, CDR2 YNNKEL (reference sequence). The CDR3 is made up of 14 amino acids. The CDR3 is CASSLTASGDEKFF. The CDR3 DNA reads TGTGCCAGCAGCTTGACAGCTAGCGGTGATGAGAAGTTCTTC.

This clonotype was detected ten times or more. The chain links TRBV5-6 to TRBJ1-5, with D possibly TRBD1 on 5 matching bases. Germline loops: CDR1 SGHDT, CDR2 YYEEEE. The CDR3 runs to 14 residues. The V end lost 1 base, the J end lost 6 bases, and 11 bases lay between the germline ends. CDR3 sequence: CASSLPGTGQPQHF. For the CDR3, the DNA is TGTGCCAGCAGCTTGCCAGGGACCGGTCAGCCCCAGCATTTT. Supplemented by reference TRBV5-6 and TRBJ1-5, the full variable domain reads DAGVTQSPTHLIKTRGQQVTLRCSPKSGHDTVSWYQQALGQGPQFIFQYYEEEERQRGNFPDRFSGHQFPNYSSELNVNALLLGDSALYLCASSLPGTGQPQHFGDGTRLSIL.

The sample holds many counts of this clonotype. The chain carries TRBV29-1 and TRBJ1-2; D uncertain. The CDR3 loop spans 11 amino acids. V lost 4 bases and J 4 bases, leaving 7 bases between the germline ends. The germline V gene encodes CDR1 SQVTM and CDR2 ANQGSEA. The CDR3 spells CSVGQTYGYTF. The CDR3 DNA reads TGCAGCGTTGGTCAGACCTATGGCTACACCTTC.

This clonotype was seen a handful of times. The chain couples TRBV11-2 to TRBJ1-1; D may be TRBD1 (6 bases). The V gene lost 4 bases and the J gene lost 5 bases, with 20 bases spanning the gap. The CDR3 extends over 16 amino acids. Germline V gives CDR1 SGHAT, CDR2 FQNNGV. CDR3 residues: CASSSGRTGRDTEAFF. In nucleotides, the CDR3 is TGTGCCAGCAGCTCAGGGAGAACAGGGAGAGATACTGAAGCTTTCTTT.

The chain has TRBV12-3 or TRBV12-4 and TRBJ1-5, with D perhaps matching TRBD1 (6 bases). V shed 1 base and J shed 7 bases, with 11 bases lying between them. The length of the CDR3 is 14 residues. This CDR3 reads CASSLVGGIQPQHF. The CDR3 DNA reads as TGTGCCAGCAGTTTAGTAGGGGGGATACAGCCCCAGCATTTT.

This clonotype was observed a handful of times. The chain has TRBV6-2 or TRBV6-3 and TRBJ1-5, with 8 bases fitting TRBD1. Germline values: CDR1 MNHEY, CDR2 SVGEGT. This CDR3 region has 14 residues. The V gene end was trimmed by 6 bases and the J gene end by 4 bases; junction bases not matched to a gene: 5. The CDR3 loop is CASRGQERNQPQHF. CDR3 in DNA: TGTGCCAGCAGGGGACAGGAAAGGAATCAGCCCCAGCATTTT.

The V gene is TRBV18, the J gene TRBJ2-7; D perhaps matches TRBD1 (6 bases). CDR3 length: 14 amino acids. Trimming left V 2 bases short and J 4 bases short, with 12 bases between. Germline V gene data show CDR1 as KGHSH and CDR2 as LQKENI. DNA for the CDR3: TGTGCCAGCTCACCAAACGACAGGTTATACGAGCAGTACTTC. It translates to CASSPNDRLYEQYF. The whole variable domain, remainder taken from reference TRBV18 and TRBJ2-7, is NAGVMQNPRHLVRRRGQEARLRCSPMKGHSHVYWYRQLPEEGLKFMVYLQKENIIDESGMPKERFSAEFPKEGPSILRIQQVVRGDSAAYFCASSPNDRLYEQYFGPGTRLTVT.

This sequence joins TRBV20-1 and TRBJ2-1; no firm D call. The germline V and J ends were trimmed by 6 bases and 3 bases, with 12 bases remaining between them. Germline CDR1 and CDR2: DFQATT and SNEGSKA (reference sequence). CDR3 length: 13 amino acids. The CDR3 sequence: CSAEEYHYNEQFF. CDR3 in DNA: TGCAGTGCAGAGGAATACCACTACAATGAGCAGTTCTTC.

V gene TRBV12-3 or TRBV12-4 combines with J gene TRBJ2-3; 9 positions match TRBD2. This CDR3 has 15 amino acids. The V gene end was trimmed by 0 bases and the J gene end by 5 bases; junction bases not matched to a gene: 3. The CDR3, as DNA: TGTGCCAGCAGTTTAGCTAGCGGGAGTAGAGATACGCAGTATTTT. Protein product: CASSLASGSRDTQYF.

Only a few counts were recorded for this clonotype. V usage is TRBV7-9 and J usage is TRBJ1-2; no reliable D call. The CDR3 has 14 residues. Trimming took 5 bases from V and 0 from J, leaving 10 bases between them. Looked up from germline, CDR1 is SEHNR and CDR2 is FQNEAQ (reference sequence). CDR3 loop: CASSPRRTNYGYTF. The CDR3 region has the DNA TGTGCCAGCAGCCCAAGACGGACTAACTATGGCTACACCTTC.

This chain connects TRBV5-4 to TRBJ1-6, with D hard to call. Trimming took 4 bases from V and 9 from J, leaving 14 bases between them. The CDR3 covers 14 residues. Germline CDR1 and CDR2: SGHNT and YYREEE (reference sequence). The CDR3, as DNA: TGTGCCAGCAGCCCCCGGGATCCAGGTTCACCCCTCCACTTT. Its translation is CASSPRDPGSPLHF.

This clonotype has at least ten counts. The chain has TRBV5-1 and TRBJ2-7; tentatively, D is TRBD1 (5 bases). V lost 0 bases, J lost 3 bases, and 13 bases lay in between. The CDR3 is 15 amino acids. Germline-derived CDR1 and CDR2 are SGHRS and YFSETQ. CDR3 sequence reads: CASSLEAGNSYEQYF. DNA of the CDR3: TGCGCCAGCAGCTTGGAGGCAGGGAATAGCTACGAGCAGTACTTC.

This chain joins TRBV2 and TRBJ2-4; D is possibly TRBD1 (5 bases). The ends were cut back, 8 bases at V and 0 bases at J, with 14 bases in the middle. Germline V gene sequence: CDR1 SNHLY, CDR2 FYNNEI. There are 15 residues in the CDR3. Here the CDR3 DNA reads TGTGCCAGCGGCCCCGATAGGGGAGCCAAAAACATTCAGTACTTC. Translation: CASGPDRGAKNIQYF.

The V gene is TRBV12-5, the J gene TRBJ2-7, with 8 bases lining up with TRBD1. Per the germline V gene, CDR1 is LGHNT and CDR2 is FRNRAP. This CDR3 has 15 amino acids. V lost 7 bases and J lost 2; bases outside the gene matches: 10. CDR3 residues: CASVPDPGGPYEQYF. The CDR3 coding sequence is TGTGCTAGTGTTCCTGACCCAGGGGGCCCCTACGAGCAGTACTTC.

A few counts support this clonotype. The rearrangement links TRBV3-1 to TRBJ1-4; a possible D gene is TRBD1 (5 bases). The CDR3 runs to 15 residues. Between the trimmed V and J ends, which lost 4 bases and 14 bases, there was a span of 23 bases. Germline CDR1 is LGHDT and CDR2 is YNNKEL (reference sequence). The chain's CDR3 is CASSPRDGATLGLFF. The CDR3 DNA reads as TGTGCCAGCAGCCCCCGGGACGGAGCAACTTTAGGGCTGTTTTTT.

The gene calls are TRBV20-1 and TRBJ2-7, with TRBD2 as a possible D gene (5 bases). Per germline, CDR1 DFQATT and CDR2 SNEGSKA (reference sequence). CDR3 size: 12 residues. V lost 3 bases, J lost 7 bases, and 13 bases lay in between. The CDR3 reads CSARGVKGEQYV. CDR3 nucleotides: TGCAGTGCTAGGGGAGTTAAGGGTGAGCAGTACGTC.